The entry that follows covers one T cell receptor (beta chain) sequence. What it binds is unknown. The sample comes from a study of OX40 agonist ivuxolimab in advanced cancers. Study-level background: Patients received the agonistic anti-OX40 (CD134) antibody ivuxolimab. At 0.01 to 10 mg/kg, ivuxolimab was administered intravenously to patients every 2 weeks.

Germline CDR1 and CDR2: MNHNS and SASEGT. V was cut by 3 bases and J by 6 bases, with 9 bases left in between. This CDR3 region has 13 residues. Overall study results and limits: At 0.1 to 3.0 mg/kg and by week 6, CD4+ and CD8+ T cells in the blood had expanded clonally. Among T cells, CD8+ cells averaged more expanded clones than CD4+ cells.

Using immunoSEQ multiplex PCR, the repertoire was profiled, and TCRdb retains in-frame clones only, with some absent. The table shows about 11,000 clones, with 75% to 80% occurring only once. Specimen: CD4+ or CD8+ T cells sorted from blood, collected in a trial of the OX40 agonist ivuxolimab. The rearrangement uses TRBV6-1 and TRBJ1-5, with D hard to call. The clonotype comes from an adult with an advanced solid tumor such as melanoma, head and neck, liver or kidney cancer. The DNA of the CDR3 is TGTGCCAGCAGTGAGTACTTCCTTCAGCCCCAGCATTTT. The encoded protein is CASSEYFLQPQHF.